These 13 T cell receptor delta chains originate from one sample sequenced in a study of γδ T cells in repeated Plasmodium falciparum infection. Flow sorting of PBMC yielded separate Vgamma9/Vdelta2+ and Vdelta2-negative gammadelta T cell populations for bulk repertoire analysis. TCRdb re-called the multiplex PCR reads with CATT. The sample has approximately 93,000 delta-chain clones; less than 1% are singletons. Input material: gamma-delta T cells from blood. The receptors here all came from a pool of human donors (malaria-infected and uninfected, not separated).

This clone was counted a few times. The protein in TCRdb stems from a much larger clone and differs at residue 3 from this DNA's translation, likely a read error; here the protein is translated from the DNA. This rearrangement joins TRDV2 to TRDJ1; 10 bases line up with TRDD3. Assignment of the J gene here rests on matching the DNA to germline, because TCRdb gives none. Germline V gene sequence: CDR1 GEAIGNYY, CDR2 EKD. The CDR3 contains 16 residues. The CDR3 region has the DNA TGTGCCCGTGACGACATTACTGGGGGATACACCGATAAACTCATCTTT. It translates to CARDDITGGYTDKLIF.

This clone turned up a few times. A far more abundant clone sits one base away, making this likely a read error. At the DNA level, this CDR3 is encoded by other sequences in the same sample as well. CDR3 nucleotide sequence: TGTGCCTGCGACACCTTGGCCAGCGGGGGGGATACTAACACCGATAAACTCATCTTT. Translated, it gives CACDTLASGGDTNTDKLIF. The chain joins TRDV2 to TRDJ1, with 9 nucleotides matching TRDD3. From germline, CDR1 is GEAIGNYY and CDR2 EKD. The CDR3 is 19 residues long.

About this clone itself: A far larger clone is off by one base, so a read error is likely. Other DNA sequences of this sample code for an identical CDR3. The chain is built from TRDV1 and TRDJ1; possible D gene TRDD1, 5 bases. Matching the DNA to germline supplied the J gene, which TCRdb does not give. Germline V lookup: CDR1 TSWWSYY, CDR2 QGS. This CDR3 is built from 16 residues. Trimming removed 3 bases from V and 2 bases from J, with 16 bases in between. Here the CDR3 reads CALGEHEGIGTDKLIF. CDR3 DNA sequence: TGTGCTCTTGGGGAGCATGAGGGAATAGGGACCGATAAACTCATCTTT.

Regarding this clone: The TCRdb protein comes from a much larger clone and disagrees with this DNA's translation at residue 7, likely due to a read error; the protein given here is derived from the DNA. V usage is TRDV2 and J usage is TRDJ1, with a tentative D call TRDD3 (5 bases). Per the germline V gene, CDR1 is GEAIGNYY and CDR2 is EKD. Deletions cut 1 base from V and 0 bases from J, with 14 bases between. The CDR3 consists of 16 residues. Here the CDR3 DNA reads TGTGCCTGTGACACACTCCGGGGGCCACACACCGATAAACTCATCTTT. This codes for CACDTLRGPHTDKLIF.

This clone appeared a few times. This likely reflects a read error, since a far larger clone is one base away. The same CDR3 is also encoded by other DNA sequences in this sample. The rearrangement uses TRDV3 and TRDJ1, with TRDD3 matching 9 bases. CDR1 and CDR2 from the germline V gene are TVYSNPD and GDNSRS (reference sequence). The CDR3 totals 16 residues. CDR3 amino acids: CAPLSTGDTYTDKLIF. The CDR3 DNA reads TGTGCCCCCTTATCCACCGGGGATACGTACACCGATAAGCTCATCTTT.

This clone was recorded a few times. The mismatch at residue 20 between this DNA's translation and the TCRdb protein of a much larger clone likely reflects a read error; the protein shown is translated from the DNA. The V gene call is TRDV1, and the J gene call is absent; TRDD3 reflects the table's D call only, with no check against the DNA. CDR1 TSWWSYY and CDR2 QGS come from the germline V gene. This CDR3 is built from 21 residues. The CDR3 protein is CALGEHLAGTGGSLYTDKLTF. In DNA, the CDR3 is TGTGCTCTTGGGGAACACCTCGCGGGCACTGGGGGATCCCTGTACACCGATAAACTCACCTTT.

This clone was found a few times. The protein TCRdb lists belongs to a much larger clone and differs from this DNA's translation at residue 14, which points to a read error; the protein shown is made from the DNA. The gene calls are TRDV2 and TRDJ1; 13 bases line up with TRDD3. Germline values: CDR1 GEAIGNYY, CDR2 EKD. The CDR3 consists of 19 residues. J was trimmed by 4 bases and V by 3 bases; bases with no gene match: 16. The CDR3 DNA sequence: TGTGCCTGTGACTCTCTACTGGGGGATACGCGTGGGAACAACGATAAACTCATCTTT. Translated, it gives CACDSLLGDTRGNNDKLIF.

This clone was seen more than once but under ten times. The protein TCRdb gives is from a much larger clone and does not agree with this DNA's translation at residue 5, likely a read error; the protein shown here comes from the DNA. This chain joins TRDV2 and TRDJ1; 11 positions match TRDD3. The J gene comes from matching the DNA to germline here; TCRdb lacks it. The CDR3 loop spans 22 amino acids. Germline CDR1 is GEAIGNYY and CDR2 is EKD. The J segment lost 1 base and the V segment lost 3 bases, leaving 24 bases of the junction unmatched. The DNA of the CDR3 is TGTGCCTGTGACGCCGTTGAAACTGGGGGATATCACCCCAGATCAGGCACCGATAAACTCATCTTT. Translating gives CACDAVETGGYHPRSGTDKLIF.

Concerning this clone itself: A single base is all that separates this from a far larger clone, so a read error is likely. Other DNA sequences in this sample translate to the same CDR3. This chain links TRDV1 with TRDJ1, with 7 bases that match TRDD3. This CDR3 is built from 18 residues. Per germline, CDR1 TSWWSYY and CDR2 QGS. V shed 3 bases and J 0 bases; nucleotides not matched to a gene: 13. In nucleotides, the CDR3 is TGTGCTCTTGGGGAGGAACCAACGGTGGGGGAGTACACCGATAAACTCATCTTT. Translating gives CALGEEPTVGEYTDKLIF.

As to this clone: A single base is all that separates this from a far larger clone, so a read error is likely. This sample includes further DNA sequences coding for the same CDR3. The CDR3 spells CALGDLKAWGISWHKLIF. The DNA for the CDR3 is TGTGCTCTTGGGGACCTTAAGGCGTGGGGGATAAGCTGGCATAAACTCATCTTT. The chain links TRDV1 to TRDJ1, with 9 bases aligning to TRDD3. TCRdb offers no J gene call, so here the DNA was matched to germline to obtain one. CDR1 and CDR2 (germline): TSWWSYY, QGS. V shed 3 bases, J shed 6 bases, and the junction held 17 bases outside the gene matches. The CDR3 covers 18 residues.

A remark on this clone: A single base is all that separates this from a far larger clone, so a read error is likely. Different DNA sequences within this sample yield the same CDR3. V is TRDV1 and J is TRDJ1; possible D gene TRDD3, 5 bases. The germline gives CDR1 TSWWSYY, CDR2 QGS. The CDR3 loop spans 16 amino acids. The CDR3 loop is CALGVPGTLFTDKLIF. CDR3 sequence (DNA): TGTGCTCTGGGGGTCCCGGGGACCCTCTTCACCGATAAACTCATCTTT.

This clone was found many times. The protein TCRdb gives is from a much larger clone and does not agree with this DNA's translation at residue 13, likely a read error; the protein shown here comes from the DNA. The chain joins TRDV1 to TRDJ1, with TRDD3 identical over 8 bases. CDR3 length: 19 residues. V gave up 3 bases and J gave up 5 bases; unmatched junction bases: 20. Germline CDR1 TSWWSYY, CDR2 QGS. CDR3 loop: CALGDHLVSRGIAKDKLIF. Written as DNA, the CDR3 is TGTGCTCTTGGGGATCACTTAGTTAGCCGGGGGATAGCCAAGGATAAACTCATCTTT.

There are a few counts of this clone. It is likely a read error: a sequence one base away is far more abundant. The sample holds other DNA sequences that translate to the same CDR3. J is TRDJ1 and V is TRDV1; 8 bases fit TRDD3. The germline V gene encodes CDR1 TSWWSYY and CDR2 QGS. V dropped 2 bases and J dropped 8; count of bases not matched to a gene: 22. The CDR3 spans 19 residues. The chain's CDR3 is CALGEWPHGSGIRWDKLIF. The DNA of the CDR3 is TGTGCTCTTGGGGAATGGCCCCACGGAAGCGGGATACGCTGGGACAAACTCATCTTT.